This T cell receptor (beta chain) was documented in a study of OX40 agonist ivuxolimab in advanced cancers. Libraries were prepared by immunoSEQ multiplex PCR; TCRdb keeps only in-frame clonotypes and omits some of them. The table has roughly 80,000 clones, over 90% seen once. A note on this clone: Its target is unknown.

Study-wide findings and caveats: Some of the lowest clonal expansion was seen in partial responders at 0.1-3.0 mg/kg. Average numbers of expanded clones were greater in CD8+ T cells than in CD4+. At 0.1 to 3.0 mg/kg, CD4+ and CD8+ blood T cells expanded clonally by week 6.

The germline gives CDR1 SNHLY, CDR2 FYNNEI. The length of the CDR3 is 16 residues. With V trimmed by 4 bases and J by 3 bases, 9 bases remained unmatched. The chain carries TRBV2 and TRBJ2-3; 8 bases agree with TRBD1. The receptor was derived from an adult with an advanced solid tumor such as melanoma, head and neck, liver or kidney cancer. The source was CD4+ or CD8+ T cells sorted from blood, collected in a trial of the OX40 agonist ivuxolimab. CDR3 sequence reads: CASSGGARGQTDTQYF. The CDR3 DNA sequence: TGTGCCAGCAGTGGGGGGGCCAGGGGGCAGACAGATACGCAGTATTTT.